A single sample is the source of the 14 T cell receptor beta chains below, sequenced in a study of blood T cell repertoires in COVID-19. TCRdb's table, derived via immunoSEQ multiplex PCR, lists solely in-frame clones and lacks some. Of some 500,000 clones listed, approximately 91% are singletons. Sequences were obtained from peripheral blood. These receptors were obtained from a woman aged 45-59 years with COVID-19, enrolled during active disease.

This clone appeared once. V and J are TRBV5-1 and TRBJ1-2; 9 bases agree with TRBD1. The ends lost 0 bases at V and 5 bases at J; junction bases unmatched: 5. The CDR3 sequence is 15 residues long. The germline CDR1 and CDR2 sequences are SGHRS and YFSETQ. CDR3 in DNA: TGCGCCAGCAGCTTGGTACAGGGGGCAGAGTATGGCTACACCTTC. It translates to CASSLVQGAEYGYTF.

The chain carries TRBV27 and TRBJ2-7, with 13 bases lining up with TRBD2. Looked up from germline, CDR1 is MNHEY and CDR2 is SMNVEV (reference sequence). The length of the CDR3 is 18 residues. V lost 0 bases and J lost 6; bases outside the gene matches: 11. This CDR3 reads CASSLSSLAGGPDGEQYF. For the CDR3, the DNA is TGTGCCAGCAGTTTATCTTCACTAGCGGGGGGGCCTGATGGCGAGCAGTACTTC.

Worth noting for this clone: The sample carries other DNA sequences with the same CDR3. CDR3 loop: CASSSGDLTDTQYF. Here the CDR3 DNA reads TGCGCCAGCAGCTCAGGGGACCTCACAGATACGCAGTATTTT. This chain links TRBV5-1 with TRBJ2-3, with D tentatively TRBD1 (6 bases). Germline V gives CDR1 SGHRS, CDR2 YFSETQ. The V and J ends lost 3 bases and 2 bases respectively, with 10 bases between them. CDR3 size: 14 residues.

The rearrangement joins TRBV7-8 to TRBJ1-1; possible D gene TRBD1, 6 bases. This CDR3 region has 15 residues. Trimming removed 1 base at V and 4 bases at J, with 13 bases between. CDR1 is SGHVS, CDR2 FQNEAQ, per germline. CDR3 in DNA: TGTGCCAGCAGCTTAGGGTCCATGGGGGCCACTGAAGCTTTCTTT. It is translated as CASSLGSMGATEAFF.

V usage is TRBV12-5 and J usage is TRBJ2-1; 7 bases are shared with TRBD1. The V gene end was trimmed by 2 bases and the J gene end by 10 bases; junction bases not matched to a gene: 2. The germline CDR1 and CDR2 sequences are LGHNT and FRNRAP. This CDR3 region has 12 residues. The CDR3 reads CASGLHRGEQFF. The DNA of the CDR3 is TGTGCTAGTGGTTTGCACAGGGGCGAGCAGTTCTTC.

The sample holds one count of this clone. This sequence joins TRBV18 and TRBJ2-1; 7 bases align to TRBD1. Germline V CDR1 and CDR2: KGHSH, LQKENI. The CDR3 runs 17 residues. The ends lost 1 base at V and 5 bases at J; junction bases unmatched: 11. DNA of the CDR3: TGTGCCAGCTCACCACGTCACGGCTCAGGGGGTGACAATGAGCAGTTCTTC. Translating gives CASSPRHGSGGDNEQFF.

This clone was detected once. The gene calls are TRBV19 and TRBJ2-3, with a possible D match to TRBD1 (5 bases). Looked up from germline, CDR1 is LNHDA and CDR2 is SQIVND (reference sequence). Trimming shortened V by 7 bases and J by 1 base, and 15 bases separated the two germline ends. This CDR3 spans 15 amino acids. Here the CDR3 DNA reads TGTGCCAGTAACCCTACCAGGGTGGGCACAGATACGCAGTATTTT. Protein sequence: CASNPTRVGTDTQYF.

This sequence joins TRBV19 and TRBJ2-4; a weak D match, TRBD1 (6 bases). V lost 1 base and J 0 bases, leaving 13 bases between the germline ends. Germline CDR1 is LNHDA and CDR2 is SQIVND (reference sequence). The CDR3 extends over 17 amino acids. The CDR3 protein is CASSIAMGQSAKNIQYF. DNA of the CDR3: TGTGCCAGTAGTATAGCGATGGGACAATCAGCCAAAAACATTCAGTACTTC.

The rearrangement joins TRBV9 to TRBJ2-6, with D possibly being TRBD2 (7 bases). The germline gives CDR1 SGDLS, CDR2 YYNGEE. V was cut by 0 bases and J by 5 bases, with 18 bases left in between. This CDR3 has 18 residues. CDR3 region: CASSVGGETGTRANVLTF. The CDR3 DNA follows: TGTGCCAGCAGCGTAGGCGGGGAAACAGGGACTAGGGCCAACGTCCTGACTTTC.

CDR3 DNA sequence: TGTGCCAGCAGCCTCGGGACAGGGACCCTCCTGCGAGCTTTCTTT. Protein sequence: CASSLGTGTLLRAFF. This rearrangement joins TRBV11-2 to TRBJ1-1; 9 bases fit TRBD1. This CDR3 region has 15 residues. V lost 5 bases, J lost 10 bases, and 14 bases stayed unmatched. Germline loops: CDR1 SGHAT, CDR2 FQNNGV.

The CDR3 region is CASSLGVVKGGSYEQYF. In nucleotides, the CDR3 is TGTGCCAGCAGCTTGGGGGTCGTTAAGGGAGGGTCCTACGAGCAGTACTTC. This chain connects TRBV5-6 to TRBJ2-7, with 7 bases matching TRBD2. The CDR3 has 17 residues. Germline V CDR1 and CDR2: SGHDT, YYEEEE. Losses at the gene ends were 0 bases for V and 1 base for J; bases not matched to a gene: 10.

The chain has TRBV9 and TRBJ2-3, with TRBD1 matching 11 bases. Germline V gene sequence: CDR1 SGDLS, CDR2 YYNGEE. The CDR3 sequence is 15 residues long. V gave up 3 bases and J gave up 4 bases; unmatched junction bases: 4. CDR3 in amino acids: CASSAGQGVADTQYF. The CDR3 DNA sequence: TGTGCCAGCAGCGCGGGACAGGGGGTTGCAGATACGCAGTATTTT.

The J gene is TRBJ1-1, the V gene TRBV19, with 9 bases that match TRBD1. The CDR3 runs to 14 residues. CDR1 LNHDA and CDR2 SQIVND come from the germline V gene (reference sequence). After removal of 4 bases from V and 2 bases from J, the junction contained 2 bases not matched to a gene. CDR3: CASSRDRVNTEAFF. The CDR3 bases are TGTGCCAGTAGTAGGGACAGGGTTAACACTGAAGCTTTCTTT.

The gene calls are TRBV19 and TRBJ2-1; 11 bases align to TRBD2. Trimming cost V 6 bases and J 6 bases; bases outside gene matches: 7. Germline lookup yields CDR1 LNHDA and CDR2 SQIVND (reference sequence). This CDR3 comprises 15 residues. The CDR3 bases are TGTGCCAGTAGAGAACCGGGACTAGCGGTCAATGAGCAGTTCTTC. This gives the protein CASREPGLAVNEQFF.